In its sample, the clone carrying this T cell receptor beta chain was seen a few times. This entry belongs to a study of T-cell reconstitution after alpha-beta-depleted transplantation in children. The library targeted TCRbeta and was prepared with unique molecular identifiers. TCRdb called the PCR reads again in MiXCR, with one record for every CDR3 protein. The profile covers around 680,000 distinct CDR3 sequences, with approximately 15% appearing a single time and approximately 1.1% taken by the ten largest. The specimen comprised PBMCs from the stem cell graft donor, sampled from the stem cell graft. The clonotype was recovered from a human donor who donated a stem cell graft to a child with acute myeloid leukemia.

This CDR3 reads CASGSGDAYEQYF. CDR3 nucleotide sequence: TGTGCCAGCGGGTCGGGGGACGCCTACGAGCAGTACTTC. V is TRBV9 and J is TRBJ2-7; D possibly corresponds to TRBD2 (6 bases). The CDR3 runs to 13 residues. The V and J ends lost 7 bases and 2 bases respectively, with 13 bases between them. In germline, CDR1 is SGDLS, CDR2 YYNGEE. The full variable domain, its missing parts supplied by reference TRBV9 and TRBJ2-7, is DSGVTQTPKHLITATGQRVTLRCSPRSGDLSVYWYQQSLDQGLQFLIQYYNGEERAKGNILERFSAQQFPDLHSELNLSSLELGDSALYFCASGSGDAYEQYFGPGTRLTVT.